Reported below is one T cell receptor beta chain. Its specificity is not known. Sequenced by immunoSEQ multiplex PCR; TCRdb stores in-frame clones only, minus some. This table holds over 35,000 clones, approximately 88% found once. The data were taken from a study of siplizumab effects on memory and regulatory T cells. Germline assignment: CDR1 LNHDA and CDR2 SQIVND (reference sequence). Trimming removed 8 bases from V and 5 bases from J; junction bases left unmatched: 6. The CDR3 contains 13 residues. Naive, memory, effector memory and TEMRA subsets that were unstimulated underwent sequencing in a few donor pairs. Study results and caveats: Researchers could map only a minor fraction of alloreactive clones to unstimulated subsets.

This chain links TRBV19 with TRBJ1-1; 9 bases match TRBD1. The clonotype originates from a human donor in good health. Sample: naive CD4+ T cells sorted from blood. The CDR3: CASYRQGETEAFF. The CDR3 DNA reads as TGTGCCAGTTACCGACAGGGGGAAACTGAAGCTTTCTTT.